The T cell receptor (beta chain) under discussion was sequenced for a study of T cell responses to AZD1222 COVID-19 vaccine. V lost 0 bases and J lost 7; bases outside the gene matches: 5. This CDR3 region has 16 residues. Per germline, CDR1 WSHSY and CDR2 SAAADI. Notes on the study in general: The span of vaccine-associated CD4 TCRs extended across spike, with dominance at 160-218 and 743-854.

The assay was immunoSEQ multiplex PCR, and TCRdb's table has in-frame clones only and misses some. The data contain 35,000 to 45,000 clones, around 80% of them singletons. Comment on this clone: Its antigen is undetermined.

The sequence was obtained from an adult in good health. The sequencing here drew on peripheral blood, taken on day 0 of AZD1222 vaccination. The chain couples TRBV10-2 to TRBJ2-2; 10 bases align to TRBD1. CDR3 DNA: TGCGCCAGCAGTGAGTCCGAGACAGGGGGCCACGGGGAGCTGTTTTTT. This sequence encodes CASSESETGGHGELFF.